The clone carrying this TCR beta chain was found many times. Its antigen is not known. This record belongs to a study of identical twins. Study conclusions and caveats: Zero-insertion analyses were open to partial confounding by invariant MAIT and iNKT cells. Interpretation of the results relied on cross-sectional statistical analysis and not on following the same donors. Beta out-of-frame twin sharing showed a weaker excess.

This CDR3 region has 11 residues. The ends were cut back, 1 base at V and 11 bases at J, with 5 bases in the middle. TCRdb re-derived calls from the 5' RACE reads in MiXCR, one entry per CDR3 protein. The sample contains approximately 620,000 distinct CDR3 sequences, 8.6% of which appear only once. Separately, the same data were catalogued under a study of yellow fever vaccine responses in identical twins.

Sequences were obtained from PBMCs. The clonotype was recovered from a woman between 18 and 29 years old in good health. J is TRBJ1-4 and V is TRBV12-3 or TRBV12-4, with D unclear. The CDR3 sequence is CASSLGRKLFF. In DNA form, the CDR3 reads TGTGCCAGCAGTTTAGGGCGGAAACTGTTTTTT.